The rows below give T cell receptor beta chains drawn from one sample of a study of CD8 T cells in ankylosing spondylitis. TCRdb re-called the 5' RACE reads with MiXCR, one entry per CDR3 protein. The top ten clones hold 13% to 15% of a sample with about 160,000 distinct CDR3 sequences, approximately 48% of them seen once. The source material was synovial fluid, either unsorted or a sorted T cell fraction (not recorded which). The receptors stem from a male donor with ankylosing spondylitis. CDR3s include the opening cysteine and the closing phenylalanine or tryptophan. Fields, in order: J gene, V gene, D gene, clone size, CDR3 DNA, CDR3 protein. A D gene is named only where the DNA matches it firmly. Expanded clones are given a class, and other clones once, few, many or no size at all.

TRBJ2-1 TRBV12-3/TRBV12-4 NA NA TGTGCCAGCAGTTTTTGGGCCCCATACAATGAGCAGTTCTTC CASSFWAPYNEQFF
TRBJ2-7 TRBV4-1 NA NA TGCGCCAGCAGCCAAACGATACTAGAGTGGGAGCAGTACTTC CASSQTILEWEQYF
TRBJ2-5 TRBV20-1 TRBD2 many TGCAGTGCTAGGGGTGGAGCGGCCCGCGGGGGGCCGGAGGAGACCCAGTACTTC CSARGGAARGGPEETQYF
TRBJ2-2 TRBV28 NA few TGTGCCAGCAGAGACGGGACCCACACCGGGGAGCTGTTTTTT CASRDGTHTGELFF
TRBJ2-7 TRBV4-2 TRBD1 NA TGTGCCAGCAGCCAGGACAGGGCCACACCCTACGAGCAGTACTTC CASSQDRATPYEQYF
TRBJ2-1 TRBV20-1 TRBD2 few TGCAGTGCTAGATCGATAAGCGGGAGTCTGTCCTACAATGAGCAGTTCTTC CSARSISGSLSYNEQFF
TRBJ2-2 TRBV7-9 TRBD2 few TGTGCCAGCAGGCCGACTAGCGGGAGGACTGGCGGGGAGCTGTTTTTT CASRPTSGRTGGELFF
TRBJ2-7 TRBV7-9 NA NA TGTGCCAGCAGCCCTACCGACCAGTACGAGCAGTACTTC CASSPTDQYEQYF
TRBJ2-5 TRBV7-2 NA NA TGTGCCAGCAGCCCCACAGGTTTGGAGACCCAGTACTTC CASSPTGLETQYF
TRBJ2-4 TRBV18 TRBD1 NA TGTGCCAGCTCACCGGGACAGGGATATCGCATTCAGTACTTC CASSPGQGYRIQYF
TRBJ1-2 TRBV4-2 NA NA TGTGCCAGCAGCCAAGATTGGTGGTGTAACTATGGCTACACCTTC CASSQDWWCNYGYTF
TRBJ2-1 TRBV11-2 NA NA TGTGCCAGCGAGCTTTTGGGTTTGGGCTACAATGAGCAGTTCTTC CASELLGLGYNEQFF